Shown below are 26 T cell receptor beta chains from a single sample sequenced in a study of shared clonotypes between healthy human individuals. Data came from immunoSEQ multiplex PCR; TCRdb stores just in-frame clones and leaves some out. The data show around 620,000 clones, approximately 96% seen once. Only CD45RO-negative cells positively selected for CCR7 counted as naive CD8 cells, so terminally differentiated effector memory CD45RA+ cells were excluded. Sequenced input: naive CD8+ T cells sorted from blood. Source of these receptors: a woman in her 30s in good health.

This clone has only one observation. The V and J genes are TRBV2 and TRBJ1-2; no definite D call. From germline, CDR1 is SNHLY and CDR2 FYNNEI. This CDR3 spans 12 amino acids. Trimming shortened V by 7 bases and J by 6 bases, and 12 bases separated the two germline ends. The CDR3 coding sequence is TGTGCCAGCAAGATAGGGAGAAATGGCTACACCTTC. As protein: CASKIGRNGYTF.

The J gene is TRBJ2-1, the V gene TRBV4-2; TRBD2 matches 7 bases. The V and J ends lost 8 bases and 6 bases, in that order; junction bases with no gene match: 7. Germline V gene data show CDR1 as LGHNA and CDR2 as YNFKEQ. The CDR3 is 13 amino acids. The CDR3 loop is CASRGSKGNEQFF. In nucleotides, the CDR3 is TGTGCCAGCCGCGGGAGTAAGGGCAATGAGCAGTTCTTC.

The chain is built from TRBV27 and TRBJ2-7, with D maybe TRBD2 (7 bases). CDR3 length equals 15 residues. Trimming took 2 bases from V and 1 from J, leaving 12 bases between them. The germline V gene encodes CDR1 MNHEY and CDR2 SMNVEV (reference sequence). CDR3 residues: CASSLRGGQSYEQYF. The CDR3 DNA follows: TGTGCCAGCAGTTTACGCGGGGGCCAGTCCTACGAGCAGTACTTC.

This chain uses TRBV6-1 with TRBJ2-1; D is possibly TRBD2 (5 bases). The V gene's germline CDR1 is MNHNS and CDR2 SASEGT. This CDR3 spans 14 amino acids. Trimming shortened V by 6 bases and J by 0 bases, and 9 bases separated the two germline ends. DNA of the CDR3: TGTGCCAGCAGCCGGGAAAGCTCCTACAATGAGCAGTTCTTC. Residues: CASSRESSYNEQFF.

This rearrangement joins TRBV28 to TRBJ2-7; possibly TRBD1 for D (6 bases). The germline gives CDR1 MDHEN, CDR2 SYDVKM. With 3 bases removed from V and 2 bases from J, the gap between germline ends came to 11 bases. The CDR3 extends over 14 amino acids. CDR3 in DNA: TGTGCCAGCAGTTTCTTCAGGGGTGCCTACGAGCAGTACTTC. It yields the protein CASSFFRGAYEQYF.

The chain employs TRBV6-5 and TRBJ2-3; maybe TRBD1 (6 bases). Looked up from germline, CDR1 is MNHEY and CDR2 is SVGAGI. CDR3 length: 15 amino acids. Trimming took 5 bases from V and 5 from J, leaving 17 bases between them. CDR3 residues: CASSLWGRKEDTQYF. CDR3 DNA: TGTGCCAGCAGTCTTTGGGGGCGGAAGGAAGATACGCAGTATTTT.

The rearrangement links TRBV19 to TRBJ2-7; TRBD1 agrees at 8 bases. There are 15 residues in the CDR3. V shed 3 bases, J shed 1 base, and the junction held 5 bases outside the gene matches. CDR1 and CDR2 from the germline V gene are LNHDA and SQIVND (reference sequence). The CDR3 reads CASSMETGVSYEQYF. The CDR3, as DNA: TGTGCCAGTAGTATGGAGACAGGGGTTTCCTACGAGCAGTACTTC.

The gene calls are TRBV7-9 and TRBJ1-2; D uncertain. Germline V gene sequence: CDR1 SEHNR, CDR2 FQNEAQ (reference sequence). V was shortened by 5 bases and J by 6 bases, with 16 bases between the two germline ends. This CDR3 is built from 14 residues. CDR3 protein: CASSPVLAFDGYTF. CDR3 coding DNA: TGTGCCAGCAGCCCGGTTCTGGCCTTTGATGGCTACACCTTC. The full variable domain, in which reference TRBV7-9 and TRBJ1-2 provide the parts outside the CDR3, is DTGVSQNPRHKITKRGQNVTFRCDPISEHNRLYWYRQTLGQGPEFLTYFQNEAQLEKSRLLSDRFSAERPKGSFSTLEIQRTEQGDSAMYLCASSPVLAFDGYTFGSGTRLTVV.

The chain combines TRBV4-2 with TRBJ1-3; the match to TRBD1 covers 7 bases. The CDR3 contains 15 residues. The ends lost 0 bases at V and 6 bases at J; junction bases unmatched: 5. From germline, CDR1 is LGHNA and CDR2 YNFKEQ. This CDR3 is CASSQDEGTANTIYF. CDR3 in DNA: TGTGCCAGCAGCCAAGATGAGGGGACAGCAAACACCATATATTTT.

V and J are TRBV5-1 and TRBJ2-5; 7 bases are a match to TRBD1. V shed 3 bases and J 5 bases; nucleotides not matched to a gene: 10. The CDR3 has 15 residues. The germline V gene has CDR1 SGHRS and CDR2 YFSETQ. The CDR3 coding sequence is TGCGCCAGCAGCTCAGAATGGGACAGCAGCGAGACCCAGTACTTC. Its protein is CASSSEWDSSETQYF.

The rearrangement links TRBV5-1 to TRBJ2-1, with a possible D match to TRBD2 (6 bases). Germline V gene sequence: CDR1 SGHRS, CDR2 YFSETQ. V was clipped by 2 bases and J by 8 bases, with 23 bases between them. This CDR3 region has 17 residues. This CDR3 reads CASSFKPGDHNLYEQFF. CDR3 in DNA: TGCGCCAGCAGCTTTAAACCGGGGGACCACAACCTCTATGAGCAGTTCTTC. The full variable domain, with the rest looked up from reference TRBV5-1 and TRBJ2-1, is KAGVTQTPRYLIKTRGQQVTLSCSPISGHRSVSWYQQTPGQGLQFLFEYFSETQRNKGNFPGRFSGRQFSNSRSEMNVSTLELGDSALYLCASSFKPGDHNLYEQFFGPGTRLTVL.

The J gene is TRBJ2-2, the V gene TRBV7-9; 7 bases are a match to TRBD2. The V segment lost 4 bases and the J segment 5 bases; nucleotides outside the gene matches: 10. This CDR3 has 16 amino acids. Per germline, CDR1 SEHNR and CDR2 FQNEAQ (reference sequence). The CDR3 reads CASSSMISGPTGELFF. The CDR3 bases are TGTGCCAGCAGCTCAATGATTAGCGGGCCTACCGGGGAGCTGTTTTTT.

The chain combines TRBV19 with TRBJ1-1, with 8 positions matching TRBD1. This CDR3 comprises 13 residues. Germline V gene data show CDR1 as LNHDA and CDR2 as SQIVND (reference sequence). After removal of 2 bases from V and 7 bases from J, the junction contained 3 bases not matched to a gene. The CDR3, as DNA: TGTGCCAGTAGTATACAGGGGGCCGGTGAAGCTTTCTTT. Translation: CASSIQGAGEAFF.

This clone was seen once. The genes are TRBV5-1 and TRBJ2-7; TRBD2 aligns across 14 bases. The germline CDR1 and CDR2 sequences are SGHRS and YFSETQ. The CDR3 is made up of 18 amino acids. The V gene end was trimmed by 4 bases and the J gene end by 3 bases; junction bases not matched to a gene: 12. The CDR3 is CASSQGLAGEVVVYEQYF. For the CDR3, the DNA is TGCGCCAGCAGCCAGGGACTAGCGGGAGAGGTCGTAGTCTACGAGCAGTACTTC.

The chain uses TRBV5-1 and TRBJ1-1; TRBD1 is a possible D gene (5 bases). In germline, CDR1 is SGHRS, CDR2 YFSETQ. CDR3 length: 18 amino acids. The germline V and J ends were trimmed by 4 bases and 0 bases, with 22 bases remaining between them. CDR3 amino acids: CASSPGREKRGMNTEAFF. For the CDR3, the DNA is TGCGCCAGCAGCCCAGGGCGGGAAAAAAGGGGTATGAACACTGAAGCTTTCTTT.

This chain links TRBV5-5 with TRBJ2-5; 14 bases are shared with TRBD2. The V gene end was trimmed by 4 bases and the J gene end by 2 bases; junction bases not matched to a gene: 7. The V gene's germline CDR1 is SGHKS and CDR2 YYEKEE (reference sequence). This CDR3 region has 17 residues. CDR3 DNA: TGTGCCAGCAGCCTGACTAGCGGGAGGGCCGGGCAAGAGACCCAGTACTTC. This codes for CASSLTSGRAGQETQYF.

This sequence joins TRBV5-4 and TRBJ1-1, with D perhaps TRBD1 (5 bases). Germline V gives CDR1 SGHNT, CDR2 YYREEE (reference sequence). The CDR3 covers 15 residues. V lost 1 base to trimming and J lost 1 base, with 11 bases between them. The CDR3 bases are TGTGCCAGCAGCTTGAGCAACGGACAGAACACTGAAGCTTTCTTT. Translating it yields CASSLSNGQNTEAFF.

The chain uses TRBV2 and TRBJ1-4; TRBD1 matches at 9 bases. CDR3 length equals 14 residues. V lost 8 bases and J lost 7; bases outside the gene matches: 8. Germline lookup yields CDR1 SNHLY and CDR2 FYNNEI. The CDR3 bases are TGTGCCAGCGGAACCGGGACAGGGTCTGAAAAACTGTTTTTT. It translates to CASGTGTGSEKLFF.

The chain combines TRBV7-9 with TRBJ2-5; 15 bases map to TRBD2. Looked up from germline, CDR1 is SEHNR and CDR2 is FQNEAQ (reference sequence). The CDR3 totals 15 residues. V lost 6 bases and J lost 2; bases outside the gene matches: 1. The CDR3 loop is CASRGLAGGQETQYF. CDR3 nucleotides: TGTGCCAGCAGAGGACTAGCGGGAGGGCAAGAGACCCAGTACTTC. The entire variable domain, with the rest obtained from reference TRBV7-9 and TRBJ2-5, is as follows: DTGVSQNPRHKITKRGQNVTFRCDPISEHNRLYWYRQTLGQGPEFLTYFQNEAQLEKSRLLSDRFSAERPKGSFSTLEIQRTEQGDSAMYLCASRGLAGGQETQYFGPGTRLLVL.

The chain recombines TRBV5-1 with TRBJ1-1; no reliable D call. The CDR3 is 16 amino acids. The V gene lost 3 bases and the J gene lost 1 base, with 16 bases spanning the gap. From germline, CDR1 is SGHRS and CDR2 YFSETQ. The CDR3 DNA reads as TGCGCCAGCAGCTCGGGCGCCGATCTGCCGAACACTGAAGCTTTCTTT. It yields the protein CASSSGADLPNTEAFF.

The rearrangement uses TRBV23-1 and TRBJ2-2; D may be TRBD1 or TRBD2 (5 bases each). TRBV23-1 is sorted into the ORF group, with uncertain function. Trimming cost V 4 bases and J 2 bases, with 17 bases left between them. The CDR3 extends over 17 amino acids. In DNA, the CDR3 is TGCGCCAGCAGTCCTACACTAGTGACAGTAAACACCGGGGAGCTGTTTTTT. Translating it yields CASSPTLVTVNTGELFF.

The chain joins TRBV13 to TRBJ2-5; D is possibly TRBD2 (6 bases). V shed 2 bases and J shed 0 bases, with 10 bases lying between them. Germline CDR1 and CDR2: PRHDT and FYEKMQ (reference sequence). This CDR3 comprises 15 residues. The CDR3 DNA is TGTGCCAGCAGCTTAAGCGGACTACACCAAGAGACCCAGTACTTC. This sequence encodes CASSLSGLHQETQYF.

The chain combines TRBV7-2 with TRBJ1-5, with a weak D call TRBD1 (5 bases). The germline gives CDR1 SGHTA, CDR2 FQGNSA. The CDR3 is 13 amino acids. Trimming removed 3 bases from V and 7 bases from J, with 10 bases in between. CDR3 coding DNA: TGTGCCAGCAGCTTTCCAAGGGGCCAGCCCCAGCATTTT. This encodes CASSFPRGQPQHF.

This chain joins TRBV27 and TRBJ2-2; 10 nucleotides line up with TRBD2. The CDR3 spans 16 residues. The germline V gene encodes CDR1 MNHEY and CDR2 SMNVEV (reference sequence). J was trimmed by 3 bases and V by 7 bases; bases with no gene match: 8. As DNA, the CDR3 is TGTGCCAGCAAGATCACTAGCGGGGCATACACCGGGGAGCTGTTTTTT. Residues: CASKITSGAYTGELFF.

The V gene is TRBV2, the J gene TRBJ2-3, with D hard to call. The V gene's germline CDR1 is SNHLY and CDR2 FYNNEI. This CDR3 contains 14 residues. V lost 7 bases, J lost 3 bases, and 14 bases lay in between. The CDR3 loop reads CASNSAGSTDTQYF. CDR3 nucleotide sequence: TGTGCCAGCAATTCGGCAGGATCGACAGATACGCAGTATTTT.

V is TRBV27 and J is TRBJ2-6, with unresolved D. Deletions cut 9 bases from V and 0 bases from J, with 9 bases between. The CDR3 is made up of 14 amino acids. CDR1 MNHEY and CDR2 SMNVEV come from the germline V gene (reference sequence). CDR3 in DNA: TGTGCCAGTAACAATAACTCTGGGGCCAACGTCCTGACTTTC. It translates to CASNNNSGANVLTF.